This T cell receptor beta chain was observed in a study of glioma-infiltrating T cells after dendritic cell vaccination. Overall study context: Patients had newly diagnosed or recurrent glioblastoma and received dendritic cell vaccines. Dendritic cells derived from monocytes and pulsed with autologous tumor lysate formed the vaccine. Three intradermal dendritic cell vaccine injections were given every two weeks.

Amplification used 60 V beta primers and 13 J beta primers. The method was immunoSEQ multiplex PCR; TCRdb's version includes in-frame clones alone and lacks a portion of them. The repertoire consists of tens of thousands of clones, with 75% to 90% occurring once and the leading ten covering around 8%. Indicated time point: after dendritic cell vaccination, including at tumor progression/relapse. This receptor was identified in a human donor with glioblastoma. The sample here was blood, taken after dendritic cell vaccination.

CDR3 region: CASSPSLSSYNEQFF. CDR3 nucleotides: TGTGCCAGCTCACCAAGTCTCAGCTCCTACAATGAGCAGTTCTTC. This rearrangement joins TRBV18 to TRBJ2-1, with no clear D. The CDR3 has 15 residues. V shed 2 bases and J shed 0 bases, with 8 bases lying between them. Germline values: CDR1 KGHSH, CDR2 LQKENI.